This entry describes one T cell receptor beta chain. Its matching antigen is unknown. V trimming: 8 bases; J trimming: 2 bases; junction bases outside the gene matches: 5. The germline gives CDR1 MNHNS, CDR2 SASEGT. The CDR3 is 13 residues long. The sample originates from a study of cytomegalovirus exposure and HLA in healthy donors. Whole-study context: Inside one of the first data releases sat some 85 million unique TCRs taken from HLA-typed donors.

PCR employed 60 Vbeta and 13 Jbeta primers. Sequencing was performed with immunoSEQ multiplex PCR; in TCRdb, only in-frame clones are kept and a portion is missing. Of about 190,000 clones listed, 75% to 90% are singletons. Study outcomes and limitations: The authors listed 150 or so TCR beta chains as cytomegalovirus-associated.

The chain couples TRBV6-1 to TRBJ2-7, with TRBD2 matching over 8 bases. Sequenced material: PBMCs. This TCR derives from a man between 35 and 55 years old in good health and CMV-seropositive. The DNA for the CDR3 is TGTGCCAGCTCTCGAGCGGGGGCCTACGAGCAGTACTTC. Residues: CASSRAGAYEQYF.